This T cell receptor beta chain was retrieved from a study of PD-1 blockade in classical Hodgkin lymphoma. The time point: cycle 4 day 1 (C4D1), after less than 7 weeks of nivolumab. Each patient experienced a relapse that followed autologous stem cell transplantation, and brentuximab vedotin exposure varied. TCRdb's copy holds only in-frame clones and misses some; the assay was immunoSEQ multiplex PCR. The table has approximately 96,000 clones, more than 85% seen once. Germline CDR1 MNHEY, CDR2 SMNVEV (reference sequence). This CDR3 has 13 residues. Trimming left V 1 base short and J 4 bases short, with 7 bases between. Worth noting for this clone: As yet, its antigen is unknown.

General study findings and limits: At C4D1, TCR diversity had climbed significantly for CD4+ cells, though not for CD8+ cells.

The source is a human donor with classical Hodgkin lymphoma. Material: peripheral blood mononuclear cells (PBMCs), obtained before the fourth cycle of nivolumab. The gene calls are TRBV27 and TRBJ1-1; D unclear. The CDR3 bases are TGTGCCAGCAGTTTATGGGAGGCCACTGAAGCTTTCTTT. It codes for CASSLWEATEAFF.